The rows below give T cell receptor beta chains drawn from one sample of a study of blood T cell repertoires in COVID-19. Using immunoSEQ multiplex PCR, the repertoire was profiled, and TCRdb retains in-frame clones only, with some absent. The profile covers 150,000 to 200,000 clones, with approximately 88% appearing a single time and roughly 5% taken by the ten largest. Material: PBMCs or T cells enriched from blood (not recorded which). The receptors come from a man aged 65 to 85 who had been exposed to COVID-19. The CDR3 runs from the conserved cysteine through the conserved F or W.

TRBV28	13	TRBJ1-2	CASSPGGHYGYTF
TRBV24-1	17	TRBJ1-5	CATSGDRGLFFNQPQHF
TRBV5-1	14	TRBJ2-1	CASRMGQGRNEQFF
TRBV29-1	15	TRBJ2-3	CSVGGGSADTDTQYF
TRBV18	15	TRBJ1-1	CASSFGQDGNTEAFF
TRBV7-8	17	TRBJ2-3	CASSLEGDGGAGDTQYF
TRBV30	14	TRBJ1-1	CAWKRTGGNTEAFF
TRBV7-9	13	TRBJ2-3	CASSLSYTDTQYF
TRBV5-1	13	TRBJ2-7	CASSSDIRSEQYF
TRBV28	15	TRBJ2-3	CASSLLAGGLGTQYF
TRBV11-2	16	TRBJ2-7	CASSLVGWGGSYEQYF
TRBV19	15	TRBJ2-7	CASSDPGTSTYEQYF
TRBV9	16	TRBJ2-3	CASSGTSGSPSDTQYF
TRBV30	14	TRBJ1-5	CAWSLGTGAQPQHF
TRBV11-2	16	TRBJ1-2	CASSLDRKGANYGYTF
TRBV5-5	14	TRBJ2-1	CASSLGLAGTEQFF
TRBV7-2	17	TRBJ1-5	CASSSPQGAQVLQPQHF
TRBV27	15	TRBJ1-5	CASSLNGDSNQPQHF
TRBV5-1	17	TRBJ2-1	CASSLSAGVTSYNEQFF
TRBV7-8	13	TRBJ2-5	CASASGGAGTQYF
TRBV7-9	16	TRBJ1-2	CASSPPTGGSTYGYTF
TRBV5-1	16	TRBJ1-1	CASSLDRQYMNTEAFF
TRBV5-1	15	TRBJ2-2	CASSLLRYDTGELFF
TRBV5-8	15	TRBJ2-3	CASSLDRGRTDTQYF
TRBV19	16	TRBJ2-1	CASSILTGGSYNEQFF
TRBV20-1	13	TRBJ1-2	CSASSRKDGGYTF
TRBV3-1/TRBV3-2	18	TRBJ2-2	CASSQGLAGGMDTGELFF
TRBV3-1/TRBV3-2	12	TRBJ2-1	CASSQERNEQFF
TRBV12-3/TRBV12-4	13	TRBJ2-5	CASSLEGRETQYF